One T cell receptor beta chain is described in this entry. No antigen is known for it. These donors were members of the roughly 130-subject validation cohort, a group separate from the approximately 670-subject first cohort. V lost 3 bases, J lost 2 bases, and 28 bases lay in between. Germline values: CDR1 LNHDA, CDR2 SQIVND (reference sequence). The CDR3 has 20 residues. Sequencing used immunoSEQ multiplex PCR; TCRdb keeps in-frame clones, though not all of them. The data hold roughly 70,000 clones, with 96% observed a single time. This entry is derived from a study of cytomegalovirus exposure and HLA in healthy donors. The study, taken as a whole, reports: Most observed TCR sequences were rare, whereas some public TCRs were detected in many donors. Subsequent analysis of the approximately 110 validation repertoires found a tendency for first-cohort TCR clusters to co-occur. The authors enumerated over 150 TCR beta chains as linked to cytomegalovirus.

The receptor comes from a woman between 18 and 29 years old in good health and CMV-seropositive. The chain is built from TRBV19 and TRBJ2-5; a weak D match, TRBD1 (5 bases). What was sequenced was PBMCs. Here the CDR3 DNA reads TGTGCCAGTAGTATTAAGGATAGCAGGGTTTTGGCTAGGCCGCAAGAGACCCAGTACTTC. Translating it yields CASSIKDSRVLARPQETQYF.